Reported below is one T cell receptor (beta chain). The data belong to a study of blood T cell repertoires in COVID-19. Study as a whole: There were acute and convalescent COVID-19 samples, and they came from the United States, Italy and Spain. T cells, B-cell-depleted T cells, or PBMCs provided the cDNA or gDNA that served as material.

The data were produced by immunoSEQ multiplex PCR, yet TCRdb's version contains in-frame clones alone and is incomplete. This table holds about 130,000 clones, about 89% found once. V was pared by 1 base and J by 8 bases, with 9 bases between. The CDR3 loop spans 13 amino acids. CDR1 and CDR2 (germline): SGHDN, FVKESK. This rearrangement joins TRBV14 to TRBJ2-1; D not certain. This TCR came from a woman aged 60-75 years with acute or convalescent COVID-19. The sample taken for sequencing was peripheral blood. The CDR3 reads CASSQVLEHEQFF. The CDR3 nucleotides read TGTGCCAGCAGCCAAGTCCTAGAGCATGAGCAGTTCTTC. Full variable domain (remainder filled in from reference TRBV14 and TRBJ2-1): EAGVTQFPSHSVIEKGQTVTLRCDPISGHDNLYWYRRVMGKEIKFLLHFVKESKQDESGMPNNRFLAERTGGTYSTLKVQPAELEDSGVYFCASSQVLEHEQFFGPGTRLTVL.